Below are 23 T cell receptor beta chains sequenced from a single sample in a study of response to subunit inactivated influenza vaccine. TCRdb passed the RT-PCR reads through MiXCR, listing each CDR3 protein once. The sample yields roughly 650,000 distinct CDR3 sequences, around 16% seen once. The sequences come from PBMCs from blood, collected roughly 12 days after vaccination. The receptor set was obtained from a man in his fifties or sixties who received an inactivated influenza vaccine.

A few counts support this clonotype. The rearrangement links TRBV5-1 to TRBJ1-1; TRBD1 matches at 8 bases. With 2 bases clipped from V and 1 base from J, the junction kept 7 bases outside the gene matches. Germline CDR1 reads SGHRS; CDR2 reads YFSETQ. CDR3 length equals 16 residues. CDR3 nucleotides: TGCGCCAGCAGCTTTAGGACAGGGAGGGGGAACACTGAAGCTTTCTTT. It yields the protein CASSFRTGRGNTEAFF.

This clonotype was counted a few times. This chain joins TRBV4-1 and TRBJ2-1, with TRBD2 identical over 7 bases. Germline V gives CDR1 MGHRA, CDR2 YSYEKL. The CDR3 covers 14 residues. J was trimmed by 10 bases and V by 2 bases; bases with no gene match: 8. CDR3 sequence: CASSQPGGTREQFF. CDR3 DNA sequence: TGCGCCAGCAGCCAACCCGGGGGGACCCGCGAGCAGTTCTTC.

J is TRBJ2-5 and V is TRBV25-1; no firm D call. Germline assignment: CDR1 MGHDK and CDR2 SYGVNS. V lost 4 bases, J lost 4 bases, and 13 bases lay in between. There are 14 residues in the CDR3. CDR3 residues: CASSGYRSGETQYF. The CDR3 DNA follows: TGTGCCAGCAGTGGCTATCGGTCAGGAGAGACCCAGTACTTC. Supplemented by reference TRBV25-1 and TRBJ2-5, the full variable domain reads EADIYQTPRYLVIGTGKKITLECSQTMGHDKMYWYQQDPGMELHLIHYSYGVNSTEKGDLSSESTVSRIRTEHFPLTLESARPSHTSQYLCASSGYRSGETQYFGPGTRLLVL.

There are a few counts of this clonotype. This sequence joins TRBV5-1 and TRBJ2-7; a weak D match, TRBD1 (9 bases). CDR3 length equals 17 residues. Germline CDR1 SGHRS, CDR2 YFSETQ. Between the trimmed V and J ends, which lost 0 bases and 1 base, there was a span of 17 bases. The CDR3 nucleotides read TGCGCCAGCAGCTTGGAGGTTAGCGGGACAGGGTCCTACGAGCAGTACTTC. It codes for CASSLEVSGTGSYEQYF.

The chain carries TRBV20-1 and TRBJ1-4, with a tentative D call TRBD1 (5 bases). The V gene lost 4 bases and the J gene lost 0 bases, with 12 bases spanning the gap. Germline V lookup: CDR1 DFQATT, CDR2 SNEGSKA (reference sequence). This CDR3 has 15 amino acids. The CDR3 DNA is TGCAGTGCTAAATTCACAGGTGCAACTAATGAAAAACTGTTTTTT. This gives the protein CSAKFTGATNEKLFF.

V usage is TRBV29-1 and J usage is TRBJ2-3; 10 bases align to TRBD2. V lost 0 bases, J lost 5 bases, and 8 bases stayed unmatched. The germline gives CDR1 SQVTM, CDR2 ANQGSEA. CDR3 length equals 16 residues. The CDR3 bases are TGCAGCGTTGAAGAATTGAGCGGGAGGGCCGTAGATACGCAGTATTTT. Translated, it gives CSVEELSGRAVDTQYF.

The chain uses TRBV12-3 or TRBV12-4 and TRBJ2-2, with D unresolved. CDR3 length: 15 residues. Trimming pared 4 bases from V and 0 bases from J, leaving 9 bases between. The CDR3 loop is CASSYGRPNTGELFF. CDR3 in DNA: TGTGCCAGCAGTTATGGCAGACCGAACACCGGGGAGCTGTTTTTT.

The DNA for the CDR3 is TGTGCCAGCAGCTTAACAGCTTCGAGGGGCGAGCAGTACTTC. Its protein is CASSLTASRGEQYF. The V and J genes are TRBV7-2 and TRBJ2-7; the D gene could be TRBD1 or TRBD2 (5 bases each). Trimming took off 2 bases at V and 6 bases at J, with 14 bases between the two ends. The germline V gene encodes CDR1 SGHTA and CDR2 FQGNSA. The CDR3 is 14 residues long.

The chain couples TRBV5-1 to TRBJ1-3; D is ambiguous. Germline loops: CDR1 SGHRS, CDR2 YFSETQ. This CDR3 spans 16 amino acids. V dropped 0 bases and J dropped 0 bases, with 10 bases sitting between them. The CDR3 region is CASSLEATYSGNTIYF. Written as DNA, the CDR3 is TGCGCCAGCAGCTTGGAAGCAACTTACTCTGGAAACACCATATATTTT.

This clonotype was seen a handful of times. CDR3 residues: CASSLRTGESGYTF. The CDR3 nucleotides are TGTGCCAGCAGCCTCCGGACAGGAGAGTCTGGCTACACCTTC. The V gene is TRBV7-2, the J gene TRBJ1-2, with TRBD1 matching over 7 bases. Germline V gene lookup returns CDR1 SGHTA and CDR2 FQGNSA. The CDR3 has 14 residues. V lost 5 bases and J lost 7; bases outside the gene matches: 10.

The V call is TRBV2, the J call TRBJ2-1; TRBD1 matches at 8 bases. V dropped 6 bases and J dropped 8; count of bases not matched to a gene: 3. CDR3 size: 12 residues. The V gene's germline CDR1 is SNHLY and CDR2 FYNNEI. CDR3 residues: CASRPDRDEQFF. The CDR3 DNA reads as TGTGCCAGCAGACCGGACAGGGATGAGCAGTTCTTC.

This clonotype was observed a handful of times. This chain links TRBV7-8 with TRBJ2-5; D remains unclear. Germline V gene sequence: CDR1 SGHVS, CDR2 FQNEAQ. This CDR3 is built from 14 residues. V gave up 5 bases and J gave up 2 bases, with 12 bases separating them. CDR3 DNA: TGTGCCAGCAGCGAATCAGAAGTTCAAGAGACCCAGTACTTC. Translated: CASSESEVQETQYF.

This clonotype was counted a few times. The chain recombines TRBV11-2 with TRBJ2-7; 10 bases are a match to TRBD1. The CDR3 is 19 amino acids. V lost 2 bases, J lost 2 bases, and 15 bases stayed unmatched. Germline V gene data show CDR1 as SGHAT and CDR2 as FQNNGV. This CDR3 reads CASSLRDRGLGGSPYEQYF. The DNA of the CDR3 is TGTGCCAGCAGCTTAAGGGACAGGGGATTAGGCGGGAGTCCCTACGAGCAGTACTTC. Full variable domain (missing parts from reference TRBV11-2 and TRBJ2-7): EAGVAQSPRYKIIEKRQSVAFWCNPISGHATLYWYQQILGQGPKLLIQFQNNGVVDDSQLPKDRFSAERLKGVDSTLKIQPAKLEDSAVYLCASSLRDRGLGGSPYEQYFGPGTRLTVT.

This clonotype was counted only a few times. The DNA for the CDR3 is TGTGCCAGCAGTACCAATCGGGACTTCTCCTACGAGCAGTACTTC. It yields the protein CASSTNRDFSYEQYF. The chain combines TRBV28 with TRBJ2-7; TRBD2 is a possible D gene (6 bases). The V gene's germline CDR1 is MDHEN and CDR2 SYDVKM. CDR3 size: 15 residues. Between the trimmed V and J ends, which lost 5 bases and 0 bases, there was a span of 14 bases.

CDR3 in DNA: TGTGCCAGCAGTTCCGGACTTTCAGATACGCAGTATTTT. It yields the protein CASSSGLSDTQYF. The chain is built from TRBV12-3 or TRBV12-4 and TRBJ2-3; D may be TRBD2 (5 bases). The germline V and J ends were trimmed by 4 bases and 4 bases, with 9 bases remaining between them. The CDR3 totals 13 residues.

This sequence joins TRBV7-2 and TRBJ2-7, with 7 bases that match TRBD2. The CDR3 loop spans 16 amino acids. Per germline, CDR1 SGHTA and CDR2 FQGNSA. The V and J ends lost 5 bases and 3 bases, in that order; junction bases with no gene match: 13. As DNA, the CDR3 is TGTGCCAGCAGCCCTACCCTCGGGGGGTGGGTCTACGAGCAGTACTTC. Amino acids: CASSPTLGGWVYEQYF. Drawing the rest from reference TRBV7-2 and TRBJ2-7, the complete variable domain is GAGVSQSPSNKVTEKGKDVELRCDPISGHTALYWYRQSLGQGLEFLIYFQGNSAPDKSGLPSDRFSAERTGGSVSTLTIQRTQQEDSAVYLCASSPTLGGWVYEQYFGPGTRLTVT.

V is TRBV28 and J is TRBJ1-1; weak D call: TRBD1 (5 bases). Trimming pared 2 bases from V and 4 bases from J, leaving 14 bases between. CDR3 size: 15 residues. Germline V gives CDR1 MDHEN, CDR2 SYDVKM. CDR3 protein: CASSLTPGLSTEAFF. The CDR3 region has the DNA TGTGCCAGCAGTTTAACCCCAGGGTTGAGCACTGAAGCTTTCTTT.

This clonotype showed up just a few times. The CDR3 protein is CASSQVGGFYGGELFF. The CDR3 DNA reads TGTGCCAGCAGCCAGGTGGGGGGGTTTTATGGCGGGGAGCTGTTTTTT. The chain has TRBV4-2 and TRBJ2-2; 7 bases line up with TRBD2. The CDR3 covers 16 residues. The V and J ends lost 3 bases and 7 bases, in that order; junction bases with no gene match: 11. Looked up from germline, CDR1 is LGHNA and CDR2 is YNFKEQ.

The sample holds a few counts of this clonotype. The rearrangement uses TRBV4-2 and TRBJ2-5; TRBD2 agrees at 8 bases. Germline CDR1 LGHNA, CDR2 YNFKEQ. The CDR3 sequence is 17 residues long. V dropped 3 bases and J dropped 1; count of bases not matched to a gene: 10. This CDR3 reads CASSQGTSGGAQETQYF. In DNA form, the CDR3 reads TGTGCCAGCAGCCAGGGGACTAGTGGGGGGGCCCAAGAGACCCAGTACTTC.

This clonotype occurred a few times. V and J are TRBV7-9 and TRBJ2-3; D is unclear. Germline values: CDR1 SEHNR, CDR2 FQNEAQ (reference sequence). The CDR3 is 14 amino acids. With 4 bases removed from V and 2 bases from J, the gap between germline ends came to 10 bases. The CDR3 loop is CASSSGRTTDTQYF. The CDR3 DNA reads TGTGCCAGCAGCTCAGGACGGACCACAGATACGCAGTATTTT.

The rearrangement uses TRBV19 and TRBJ2-2; D is perhaps TRBD1 (6 bases). The CDR3 is 16 residues long. Germline-derived CDR1 and CDR2 are LNHDA and SQIVND (reference sequence). V was pared by 3 bases and J by 9 bases, with 20 bases between. The CDR3 sequence: CASSIYGQPPGRELFF. DNA of the CDR3: TGTGCCAGTAGTATTTATGGACAGCCGCCGGGTAGGGAGCTGTTTTTT.

The table lists this clonotype with many counts. The chain links TRBV20-1 to TRBJ1-5; TRBD1 aligns across 9 bases. The trim removed 4 bases at V and 7 bases at J, leaving 11 bases unmatched. Germline assignment: CDR1 DFQATT and CDR2 SNEGSKA (reference sequence). CDR3 length: 15 residues. The CDR3 nucleotides are TGCAGTGCTACTAGACCGGGACAGGGAAGCCAGCCCCAGCATTTT. It yields the protein CSATRPGQGSQPQHF.

There are a few counts of this clonotype. The J gene is TRBJ2-1, the V gene TRBV28; 8 nucleotides match TRBD2. Trimming at V came to 5 bases and at J to 7 bases, leaving 13 bases not matched to a gene. Germline CDR1 and CDR2: MDHEN and SYDVKM. The CDR3 loop spans 16 amino acids. CDR3 amino acids: CASSTTGLATSNEQFF. Here the CDR3 DNA reads TGTGCCAGCAGTACTACCGGACTAGCAACTTCAAATGAGCAGTTCTTC.